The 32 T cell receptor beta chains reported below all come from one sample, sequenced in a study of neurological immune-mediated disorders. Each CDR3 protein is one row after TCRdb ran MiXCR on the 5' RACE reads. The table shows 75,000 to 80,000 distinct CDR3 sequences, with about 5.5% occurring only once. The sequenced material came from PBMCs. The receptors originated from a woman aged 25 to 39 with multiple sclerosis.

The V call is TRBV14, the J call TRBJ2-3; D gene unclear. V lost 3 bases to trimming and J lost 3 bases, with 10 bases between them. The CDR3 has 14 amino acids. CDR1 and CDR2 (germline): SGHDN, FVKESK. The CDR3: CASSQVYFTDTQYF. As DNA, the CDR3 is TGTGCCAGCAGCCAGGTTTACTTTACAGATACGCAGTATTTT.

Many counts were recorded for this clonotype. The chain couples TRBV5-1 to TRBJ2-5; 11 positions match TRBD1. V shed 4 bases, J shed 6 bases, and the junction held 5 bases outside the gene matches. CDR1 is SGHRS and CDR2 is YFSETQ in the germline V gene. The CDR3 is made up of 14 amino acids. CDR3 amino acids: CASSTGQGAQTQYF. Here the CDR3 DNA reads TGCGCCAGCAGCACCGGACAGGGGGCGCAGACCCAGTACTTC.

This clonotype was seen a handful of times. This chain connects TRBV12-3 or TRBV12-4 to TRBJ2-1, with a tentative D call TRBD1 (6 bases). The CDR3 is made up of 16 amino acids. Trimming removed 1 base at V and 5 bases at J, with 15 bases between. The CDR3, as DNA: TGTGCCAGCAGTTTAGAGTTGGGGGCAGGGGACAATGAGCAGTTCTTC. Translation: CASSLELGAGDNEQFF.

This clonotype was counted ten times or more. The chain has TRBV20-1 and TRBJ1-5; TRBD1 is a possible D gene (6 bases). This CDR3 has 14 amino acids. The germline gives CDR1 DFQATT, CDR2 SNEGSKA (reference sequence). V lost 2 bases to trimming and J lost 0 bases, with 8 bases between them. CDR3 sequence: CSARKGGSNQPQHF. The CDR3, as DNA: TGCAGTGCTAGAAAAGGGGGTAGCAATCAGCCCCAGCATTTT.

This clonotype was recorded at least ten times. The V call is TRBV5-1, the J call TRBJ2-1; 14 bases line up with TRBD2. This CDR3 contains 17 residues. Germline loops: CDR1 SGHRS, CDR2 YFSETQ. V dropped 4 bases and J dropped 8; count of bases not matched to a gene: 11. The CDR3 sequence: CASSLGQGLAGVDEQFF. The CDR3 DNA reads TGCGCCAGCAGCCTGGGACAGGGACTAGCGGGAGTCGATGAGCAGTTCTTC.

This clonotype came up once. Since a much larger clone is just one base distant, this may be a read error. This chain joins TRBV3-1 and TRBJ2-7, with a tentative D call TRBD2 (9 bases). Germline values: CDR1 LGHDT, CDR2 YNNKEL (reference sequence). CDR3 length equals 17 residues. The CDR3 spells CANSQDGGLAGQDEQYF. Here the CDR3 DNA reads TGTGCCAACAGCCAAGATGGGGGGCTAGCGGGACAGGACGAGCAGTACTTC.

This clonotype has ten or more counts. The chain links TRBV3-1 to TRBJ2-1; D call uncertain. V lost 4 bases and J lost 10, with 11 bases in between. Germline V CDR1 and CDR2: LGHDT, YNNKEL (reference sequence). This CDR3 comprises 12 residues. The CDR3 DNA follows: TGTGCCAGCAGCCCTTTTGGCCTAGAGCAGTTCTTC. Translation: CASSPFGLEQFF.

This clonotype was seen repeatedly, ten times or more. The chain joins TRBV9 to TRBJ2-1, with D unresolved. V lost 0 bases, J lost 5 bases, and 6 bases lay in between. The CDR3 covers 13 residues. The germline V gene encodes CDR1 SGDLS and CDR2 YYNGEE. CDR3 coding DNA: TGTGCCAGCAGCGTAGGAACCCACAATGAGCAGTTCTTC. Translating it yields CASSVGTHNEQFF.

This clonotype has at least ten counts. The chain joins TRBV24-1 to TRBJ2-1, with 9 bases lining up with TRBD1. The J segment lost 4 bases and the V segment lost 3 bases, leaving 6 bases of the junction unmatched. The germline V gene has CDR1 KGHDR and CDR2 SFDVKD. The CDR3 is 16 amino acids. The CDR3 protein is CATSDPDRGRYNEQFF. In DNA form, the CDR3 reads TGTGCCACCAGTGATCCAGACAGGGGGAGATACAATGAGCAGTTCTTC.

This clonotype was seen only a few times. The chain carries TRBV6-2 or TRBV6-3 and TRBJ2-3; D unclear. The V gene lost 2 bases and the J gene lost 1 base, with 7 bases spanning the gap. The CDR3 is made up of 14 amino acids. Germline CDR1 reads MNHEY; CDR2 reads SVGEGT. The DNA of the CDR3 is TGTGCCAGCAGTTACGACTTAGGCACAGATACGCAGTATTTT. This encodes CASSYDLGTDTQYF.

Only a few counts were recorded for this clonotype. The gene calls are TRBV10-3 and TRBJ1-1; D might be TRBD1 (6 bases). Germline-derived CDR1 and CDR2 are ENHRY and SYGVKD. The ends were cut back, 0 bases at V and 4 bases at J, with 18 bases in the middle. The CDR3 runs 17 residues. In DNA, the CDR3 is TGTGCCATCAGTGAGTCCACCCAGGGGCCCGGGGGCACTGAAGCTTTCTTT. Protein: CAISESTQGPGGTEAFF.

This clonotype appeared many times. The CDR3 DNA is TGTGCCATCAGTGAAGGGACTACTCCCCACGAGCAGTACTTC. Its protein product is CAISEGTTPHEQYF. The V gene is TRBV10-3, the J gene TRBJ2-7; 7 positions match TRBD2. V was clipped by 3 bases and J by 5 bases; unmatched bases: 7. Germline V gene lookup returns CDR1 ENHRY and CDR2 SYGVKD. CDR3 length: 14 residues.

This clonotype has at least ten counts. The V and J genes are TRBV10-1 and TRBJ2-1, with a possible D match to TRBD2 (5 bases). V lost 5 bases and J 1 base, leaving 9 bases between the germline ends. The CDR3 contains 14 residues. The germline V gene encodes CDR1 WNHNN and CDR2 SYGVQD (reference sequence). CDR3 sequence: CASSPTGSYNEQFF. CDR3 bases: TGCGCCAGCAGTCCGACGGGATCCTACAATGAGCAGTTCTTC.

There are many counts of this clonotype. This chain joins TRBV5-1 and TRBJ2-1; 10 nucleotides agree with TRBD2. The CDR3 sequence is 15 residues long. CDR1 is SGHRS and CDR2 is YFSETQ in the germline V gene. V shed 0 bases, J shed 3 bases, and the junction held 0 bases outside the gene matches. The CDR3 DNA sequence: TGCGCCAGCAGCTTGGCTAGCGGGGGCTACAATGAGCAGTTCTTC. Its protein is CASSLASGGYNEQFF.

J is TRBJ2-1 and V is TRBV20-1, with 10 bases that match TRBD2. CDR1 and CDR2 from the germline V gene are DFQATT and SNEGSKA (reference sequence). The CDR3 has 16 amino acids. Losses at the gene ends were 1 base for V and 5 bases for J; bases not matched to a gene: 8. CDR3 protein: CSARGQLAGRDNEQFF. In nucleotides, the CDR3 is TGCAGTGCTAGAGGCCAACTAGCGGGAAGAGACAATGAGCAGTTCTTC.

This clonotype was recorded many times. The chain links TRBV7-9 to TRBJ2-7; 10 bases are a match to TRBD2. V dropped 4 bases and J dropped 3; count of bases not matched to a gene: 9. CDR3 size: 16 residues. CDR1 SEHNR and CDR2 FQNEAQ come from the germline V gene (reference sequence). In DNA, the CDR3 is TGTGCCAGCAGCTCAGGTGGCCTAGCGGGGGACTACGAGCAGTACTTC. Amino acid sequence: CASSSGGLAGDYEQYF.

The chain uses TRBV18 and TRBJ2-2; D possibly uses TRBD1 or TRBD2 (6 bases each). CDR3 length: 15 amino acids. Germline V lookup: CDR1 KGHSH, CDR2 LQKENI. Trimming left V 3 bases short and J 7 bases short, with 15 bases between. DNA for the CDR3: TGTGCCAGCTCACCCCGCGGCGGGGACAACGGGGAGCTGTTTTTT. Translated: CASSPRGGDNGELFF.

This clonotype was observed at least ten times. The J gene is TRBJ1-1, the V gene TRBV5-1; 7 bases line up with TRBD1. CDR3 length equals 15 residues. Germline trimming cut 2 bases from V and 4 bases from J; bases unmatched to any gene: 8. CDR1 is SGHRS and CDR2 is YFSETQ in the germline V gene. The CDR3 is CASSFLGGLGTEAFF. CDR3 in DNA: TGCGCCAGCAGCTTTTTAGGGGGCTTGGGCACTGAAGCTTTCTTT.

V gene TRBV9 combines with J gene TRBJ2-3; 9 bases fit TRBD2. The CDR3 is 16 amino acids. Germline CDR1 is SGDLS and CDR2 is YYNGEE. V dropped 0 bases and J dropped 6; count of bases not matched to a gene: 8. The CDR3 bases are TGTGCCAGCAGCGTAGGGAATAGCGGGGGCGGGGATACGCAGTATTTT. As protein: CASSVGNSGGGDTQYF.

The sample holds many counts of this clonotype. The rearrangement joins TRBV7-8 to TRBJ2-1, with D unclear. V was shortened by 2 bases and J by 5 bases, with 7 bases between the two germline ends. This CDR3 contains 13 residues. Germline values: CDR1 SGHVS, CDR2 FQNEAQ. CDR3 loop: CASSLRYHNEQFF. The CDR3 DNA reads TGTGCCAGCAGCTTAAGGTACCACAATGAGCAGTTCTTC.

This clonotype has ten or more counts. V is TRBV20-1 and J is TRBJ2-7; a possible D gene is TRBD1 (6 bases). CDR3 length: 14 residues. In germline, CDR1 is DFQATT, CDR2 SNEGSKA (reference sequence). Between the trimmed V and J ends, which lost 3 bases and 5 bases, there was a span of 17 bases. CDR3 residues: CSASRARGLDEQYF. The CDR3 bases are TGCAGTGCTAGTCGGGCCAGGGGTTTGGACGAGCAGTACTTC.

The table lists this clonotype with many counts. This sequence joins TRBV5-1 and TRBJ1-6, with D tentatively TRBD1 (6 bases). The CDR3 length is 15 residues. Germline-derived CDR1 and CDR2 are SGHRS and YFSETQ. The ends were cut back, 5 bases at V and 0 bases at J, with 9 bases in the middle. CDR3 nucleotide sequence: TGCGCCAGCAGACAGGGTAGCTCCTATAATTCACCCCTCCACTTT. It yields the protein CASRQGSSYNSPLHF.

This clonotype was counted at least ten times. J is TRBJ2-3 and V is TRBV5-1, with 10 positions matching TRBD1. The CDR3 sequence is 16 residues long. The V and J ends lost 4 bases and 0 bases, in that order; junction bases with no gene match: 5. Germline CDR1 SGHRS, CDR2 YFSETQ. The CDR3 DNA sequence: TGCGCCAGCAGCCGAGACAGGGGGCCTAGCACAGATACGCAGTATTTT. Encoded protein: CASSRDRGPSTDTQYF.

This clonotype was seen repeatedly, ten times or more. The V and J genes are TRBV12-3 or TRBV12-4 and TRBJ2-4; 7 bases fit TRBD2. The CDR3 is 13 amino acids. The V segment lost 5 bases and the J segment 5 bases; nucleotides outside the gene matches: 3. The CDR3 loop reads CASSASGQNIQYF. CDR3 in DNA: TGTGCCAGCAGTGCTAGCGGCCAAAACATTCAGTACTTC.

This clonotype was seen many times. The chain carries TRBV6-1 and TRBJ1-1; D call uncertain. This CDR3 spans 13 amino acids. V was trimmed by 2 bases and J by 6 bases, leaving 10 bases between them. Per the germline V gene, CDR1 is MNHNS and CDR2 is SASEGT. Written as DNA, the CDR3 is TGTGCCAGCAGTGAAAATTTTAACTCTGAAGCTTTCTTT. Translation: CASSENFNSEAFF.

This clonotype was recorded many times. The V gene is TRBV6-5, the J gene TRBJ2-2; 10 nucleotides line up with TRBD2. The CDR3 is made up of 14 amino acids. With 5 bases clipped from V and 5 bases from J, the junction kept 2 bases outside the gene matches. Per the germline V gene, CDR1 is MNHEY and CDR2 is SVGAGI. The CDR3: CASSRTSGTGELFF. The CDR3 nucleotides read TGTGCCAGCAGTAGGACTAGCGGTACCGGGGAGCTGTTTTTT.

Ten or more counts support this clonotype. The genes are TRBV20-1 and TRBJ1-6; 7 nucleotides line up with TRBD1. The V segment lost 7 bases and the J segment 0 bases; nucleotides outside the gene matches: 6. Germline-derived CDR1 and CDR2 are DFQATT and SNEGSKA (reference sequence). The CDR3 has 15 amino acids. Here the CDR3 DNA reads TGCAGTGTACGGACAGGCAGCTCCTATAATTCACCCCTCCACTTT. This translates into CSVRTGSSYNSPLHF.

DNA of the CDR3: TGCGCCAGCGGTTCGCAGACGAGATCAGAAAAACTGTTTTTT. The encoded protein is CASGSQTRSEKLFF. V usage is TRBV5-1 and J usage is TRBJ1-4; the D is unclear. CDR3 length equals 14 residues. Germline V lookup: CDR1 SGHRS, CDR2 YFSETQ. V shed 7 bases and J shed 8 bases, with 18 bases lying between them.

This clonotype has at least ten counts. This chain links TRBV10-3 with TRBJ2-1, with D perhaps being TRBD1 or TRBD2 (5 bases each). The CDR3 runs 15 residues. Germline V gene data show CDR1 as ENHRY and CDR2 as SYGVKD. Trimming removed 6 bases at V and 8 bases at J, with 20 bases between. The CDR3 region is CAISVGTEPGYEQFF. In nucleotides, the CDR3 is TGTGCCATCAGCGTTGGGACGGAGCCCGGGTATGAGCAGTTCTTC.

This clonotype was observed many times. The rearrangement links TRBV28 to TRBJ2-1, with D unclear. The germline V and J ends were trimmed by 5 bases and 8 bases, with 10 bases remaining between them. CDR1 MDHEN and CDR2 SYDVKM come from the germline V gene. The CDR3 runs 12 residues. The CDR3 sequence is CASSIGPDEQFF. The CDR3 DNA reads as TGTGCCAGCAGTATAGGTCCGGATGAGCAGTTCTTC.

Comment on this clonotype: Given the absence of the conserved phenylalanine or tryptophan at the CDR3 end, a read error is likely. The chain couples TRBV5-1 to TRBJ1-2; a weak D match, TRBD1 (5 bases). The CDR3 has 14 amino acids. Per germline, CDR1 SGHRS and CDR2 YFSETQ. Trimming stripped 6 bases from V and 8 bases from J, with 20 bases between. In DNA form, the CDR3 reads TGCGCCAGCAACGACCTGCAGGGAGCCGACGGCTACACCGGC. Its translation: CASNDLQGADGYTG.

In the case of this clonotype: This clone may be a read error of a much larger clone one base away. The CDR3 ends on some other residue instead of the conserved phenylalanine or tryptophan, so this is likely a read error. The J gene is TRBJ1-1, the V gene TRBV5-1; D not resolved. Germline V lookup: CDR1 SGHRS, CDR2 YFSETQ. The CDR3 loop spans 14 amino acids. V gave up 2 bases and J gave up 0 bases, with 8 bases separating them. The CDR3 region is CASSFADMNTEAFI. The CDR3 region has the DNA TGCGCCAGCAGCTTCGCAGACATGAACACTGAAGCTTTCATT.